This T cell receptor beta chain was sequenced for a study of T cells after yellow fever vaccination. Turning to the study itself: Preparation used SMART-Seq v4 Ultra Low Input for the low-cell-number fractions. Whole-study findings and limits: By day 5 rather than day 15, the secondary response had peaked, though it was weaker. In post-booster samples, most primary-vaccination clones reappeared (96% CD4, approximately 91% CD8).

The germline CDR1 and CDR2 sequences are MNHNS and SASEGT. V shed 7 bases, J shed 5 bases, and the junction held 9 bases outside the gene matches. The CDR3 is made up of 14 amino acids. This clonotype was recorded a few times. Its antigen is unknown. They built TCR cDNA with 5'RACE template switching, a step that put in a universal primer site and UMIs. Each CDR3 protein is one row after TCRdb ran MiXCR on the 5' RACE reads. The profile shows under 200,000 distinct CDR3 sequences, approximately 9.9% of them singletons. V and J are TRBV6-1 and TRBJ2-7; 9 bases align to TRBD1. The receptor was isolated from a man aged 18-30 years who received the YFV17D yellow fever vaccine. The sequencing used CD8+ T cells sorted from PBMCs, collected 15 days after the yellow fever booster vaccination. In DNA, the CDR3 is TGTGCCAGCAAGGAGACAGGGGGTTCCCACGAGCAGTACTTC. This translates into CASKETGGSHEQYF.